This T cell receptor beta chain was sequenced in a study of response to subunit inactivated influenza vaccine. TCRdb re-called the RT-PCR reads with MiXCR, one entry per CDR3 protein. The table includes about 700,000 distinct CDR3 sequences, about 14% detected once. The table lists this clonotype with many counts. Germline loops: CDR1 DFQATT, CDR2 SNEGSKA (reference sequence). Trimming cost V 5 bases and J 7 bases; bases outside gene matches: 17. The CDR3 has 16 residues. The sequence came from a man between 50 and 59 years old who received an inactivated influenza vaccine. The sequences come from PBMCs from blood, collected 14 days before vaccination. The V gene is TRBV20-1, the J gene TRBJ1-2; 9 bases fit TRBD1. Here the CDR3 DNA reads TGCAGTGCTCAAACCTCCTCTACCGGGACAGGGTTTGGCTACACCTTC. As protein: CSAQTSSTGTGFGYTF.